This T cell receptor beta chain was captured by sequencing in a study of cytomegalovirus exposure and HLA in healthy donors. The study's findings and limits: There were reportedly fewer N-insertions in an Asian-associated ancestry cluster than the approximately 670-donor mean, in a later analysis.

60 Vbeta and 13 Jbeta primers were used in PCR. The protocol was immunoSEQ multiplex PCR, while the TCRdb copy is restricted to in-frame clones and leaves out a portion. The data show fewer than 200,000 clones, 82% seen once. As to this clone: Its antigen is currently unknown.

This CDR3 contains 14 residues. Germline trimming cut 3 bases from V and 5 bases from J; bases unmatched to any gene: 4. Germline V CDR1 and CDR2: MNHEY, SMNVEV (reference sequence). Likely unrecorded immune exposures existed in these nominally healthy donors. This clonotype was sampled from a girl aged 2 to 9 in good health and CMV-seropositive. The chain uses TRBV27 and TRBJ2-3; TRBD1 aligns across 8 bases. Source material: PBMCs. The chain's CDR3 is CASSFRTGRDTQYF. The CDR3, as DNA: TGTGCCAGCAGTTTTAGGACAGGGCGAGATACGCAGTATTTT.